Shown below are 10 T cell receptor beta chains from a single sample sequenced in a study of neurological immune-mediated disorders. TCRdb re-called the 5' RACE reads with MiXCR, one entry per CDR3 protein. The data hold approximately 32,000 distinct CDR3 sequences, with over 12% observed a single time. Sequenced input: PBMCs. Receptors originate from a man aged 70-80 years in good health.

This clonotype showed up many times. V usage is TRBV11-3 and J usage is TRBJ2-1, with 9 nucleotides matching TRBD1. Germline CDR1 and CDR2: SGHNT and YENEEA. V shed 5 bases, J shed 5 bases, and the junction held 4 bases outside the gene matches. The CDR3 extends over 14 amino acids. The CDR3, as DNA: TGTGCCAGCAGCCTCGGACAGGGGAACAATGAGCAGTTCTTC. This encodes CASSLGQGNNEQFF.

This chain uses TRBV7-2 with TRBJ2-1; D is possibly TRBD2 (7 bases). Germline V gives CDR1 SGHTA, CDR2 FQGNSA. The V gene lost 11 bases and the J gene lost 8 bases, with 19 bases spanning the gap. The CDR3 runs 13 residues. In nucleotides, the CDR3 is TGTGCCGATGAGGAGGGGGGGCGTGATGAGCAGTTCTTC. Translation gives CADEEGGRDEQFF.

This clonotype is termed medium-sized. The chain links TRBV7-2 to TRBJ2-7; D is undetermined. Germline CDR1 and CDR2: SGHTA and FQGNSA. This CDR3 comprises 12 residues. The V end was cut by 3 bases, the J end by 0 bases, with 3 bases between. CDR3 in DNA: TGTGCCAGCAGCTTGGTCTCCTACGAGCAGTACTTC. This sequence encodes CASSLVSYEQYF. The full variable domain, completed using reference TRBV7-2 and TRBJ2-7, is GAGVSQSPSNKVTEKGKDVELRCDPISGHTALYWYRQSLGQGLEFLIYFQGNSAPDKSGLPSDRFSAERTGGSVSTLTIQRTQQEDSAVYLCASSLVSYEQYFGPGTRLTVT.

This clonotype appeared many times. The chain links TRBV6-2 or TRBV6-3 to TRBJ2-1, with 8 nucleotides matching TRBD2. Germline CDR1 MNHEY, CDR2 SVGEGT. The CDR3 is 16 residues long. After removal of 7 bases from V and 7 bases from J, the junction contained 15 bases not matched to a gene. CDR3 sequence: CASNPAPGGPLNEQFF. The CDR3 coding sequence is TGTGCCAGCAACCCCGCCCCGGGGGGGCCCTTGAATGAGCAGTTCTTC.

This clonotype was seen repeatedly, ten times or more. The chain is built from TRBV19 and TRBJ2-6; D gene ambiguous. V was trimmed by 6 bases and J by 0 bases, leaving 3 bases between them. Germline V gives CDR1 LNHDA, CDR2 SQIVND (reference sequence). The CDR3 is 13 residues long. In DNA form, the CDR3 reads TGTGCCAGTAGGGTCTCTGGGGCCAACGTCCTGACTTTC. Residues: CASRVSGANVLTF.

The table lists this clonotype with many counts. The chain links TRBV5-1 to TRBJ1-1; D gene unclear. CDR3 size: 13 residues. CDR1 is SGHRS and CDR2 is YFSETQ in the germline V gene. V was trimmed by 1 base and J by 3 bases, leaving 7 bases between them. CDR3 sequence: CASSLYGDTEAFF. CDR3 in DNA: TGCGCCAGCAGCTTGTACGGGGACACTGAAGCTTTCTTT. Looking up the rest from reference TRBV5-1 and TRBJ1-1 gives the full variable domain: KAGVTQTPRYLIKTRGQQVTLSCSPISGHRSVSWYQQTPGQGLQFLFEYFSETQRNKGNFPGRFSGRQFSNSRSEMNVSTLELGDSALYLCASSLYGDTEAFFGQGTRLTVV.

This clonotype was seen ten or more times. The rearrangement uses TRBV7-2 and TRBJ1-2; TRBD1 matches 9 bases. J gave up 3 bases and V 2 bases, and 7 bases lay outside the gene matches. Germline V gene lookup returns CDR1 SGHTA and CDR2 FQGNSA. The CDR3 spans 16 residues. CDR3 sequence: CASSLTLRTGDYGYTF. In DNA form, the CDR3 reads TGTGCCAGCAGCTTAACCCTTCGGACAGGGGACTATGGCTACACCTTC.

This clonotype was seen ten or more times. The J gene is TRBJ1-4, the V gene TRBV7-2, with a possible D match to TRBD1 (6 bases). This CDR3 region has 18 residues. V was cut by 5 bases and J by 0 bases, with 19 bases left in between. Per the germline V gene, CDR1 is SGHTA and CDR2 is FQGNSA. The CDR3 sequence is CASSRSLTGAATNEKLFF. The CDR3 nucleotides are TGTGCCAGCAGCCGAAGTCTCACGGGGGCCGCAACTAATGAAAAACTGTTTTTT.

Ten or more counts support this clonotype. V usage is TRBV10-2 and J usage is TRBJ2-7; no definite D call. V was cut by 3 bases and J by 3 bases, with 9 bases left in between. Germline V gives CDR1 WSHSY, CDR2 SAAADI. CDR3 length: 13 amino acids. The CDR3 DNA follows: TGCGCCAGCAGTGAACCACACGACTACGAGCAGTACTTC. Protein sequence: CASSEPHDYEQYF.

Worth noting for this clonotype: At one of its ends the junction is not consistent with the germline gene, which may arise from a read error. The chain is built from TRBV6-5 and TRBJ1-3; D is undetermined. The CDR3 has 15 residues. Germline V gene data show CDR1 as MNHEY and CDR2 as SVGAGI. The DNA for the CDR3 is TGTGCCAGTCAGTTACTTCATGGCCCTGGAAACACCATATATTTC. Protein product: CASQLLHGPGNTIYF.